A single sample gave rise to the 15 T cell receptor beta chains below, sequenced in a study of T cells after yellow fever vaccination. One entry per CDR3 protein results from TCRdb running MiXCR on the 5' RACE reads. The table lists just under 600,000 distinct CDR3 sequences, less than 15% of them singletons. The sample here was PBMCs, taken on the day of the yellow fever booster vaccination. The source of these receptors is a man aged 25 to 40 who received the YFV17D yellow fever vaccine.

Only a few counts were recorded for this clonotype. J is TRBJ2-3 and V is TRBV12-3 or TRBV12-4, with 8 nucleotides matching TRBD2. This CDR3 is 14 amino acids long. The V gene end was trimmed by 5 bases and the J gene end by 9 bases; junction bases not matched to a gene: 10. CDR3 nucleotides: TGTGCCAGCAGTATCGGCGGGGGGCGATGGACGCAGTATTTT. This gives the protein CASSIGGGRWTQYF.

V is TRBV12-3 or TRBV12-4 and J is TRBJ1-5, with no clear D. CDR3 size: 14 residues. V lost 1 base and J lost 4, with 8 bases in between. The CDR3 region has the DNA TGTGCCAGCAGTTTAGGTGGGCCTAATCAGCCCCAGCATTTT. Translating gives CASSLGGPNQPQHF.

This clonotype turned up a few times. J is TRBJ2-1 and V is TRBV7-2; 9 bases are shared with TRBD1. V gave up 3 bases and J gave up 4 bases; unmatched junction bases: 4. The CDR3 has 15 residues. Germline assignment: CDR1 SGHTA and CDR2 FQGNSA. The CDR3 spells CASSFDRGFYNEQFF. CDR3 DNA: TGTGCCAGCAGCTTCGACAGGGGGTTTTACAATGAGCAGTTCTTC.

This clonotype has only a few counts. This chain links TRBV12-3 or TRBV12-4 with TRBJ2-1, with TRBD2 as a possible D gene (5 bases). V was cut by 5 bases and J by 2 bases, with 10 bases left in between. The CDR3 has 14 amino acids. CDR3 region: CASSGETPYNEQFF. In nucleotides, the CDR3 is TGTGCCAGCAGTGGGGAGACCCCCTACAATGAGCAGTTCTTC.

The rearrangement joins TRBV7-2 to TRBJ2-7; D is undetermined. The CDR3 has 15 amino acids. The V end was cut by 1 base, the J end by 3 bases, with 13 bases between. CDR1 and CDR2 (germline): SGHTA, FQGNSA. The CDR3 DNA reads TGTGCCAGCAGCTTAGAGCACGGATTCCTCTACGAGCAGTACTTC. Residues: CASSLEHGFLYEQYF.

The V gene is TRBV7-8, the J gene TRBJ2-7; D might be TRBD2 (5 bases). Germline V lookup: CDR1 SGHVS, CDR2 FQNEAQ. Trimming took 4 bases from V and 1 from J, leaving 11 bases between them. The CDR3 covers 14 residues. CDR3 sequence: CASSYRTSSYEQYF. In DNA, the CDR3 is TGTGCCAGCAGCTACCGGACTTCTTCCTACGAGCAGTACTTC. The full variable domain, completed using reference TRBV7-8 and TRBJ2-7, is GAGVSQSPRYKVAKRGQDVALRCDPISGHVSLFWYQQALGQGPEFLTYFQNEAQLDKSGLPSDRFFAERPEGSVSTLKIQRTQQEDSAVYLCASSYRTSSYEQYFGPGTRLTVT.

The chain uses TRBV7-2 and TRBJ1-1, with D maybe TRBD1 (5 bases). CDR3 length: 16 residues. Per germline, CDR1 SGHTA and CDR2 FQGNSA. V lost 5 bases to trimming and J lost 4 bases, with 20 bases between them. The DNA for the CDR3 is TGTGCCAGCAGCCCAACGGGCCGGGTAGGGACCACTGAAGCTTTCTTT. Its translation is CASSPTGRVGTTEAFF.

In this sample, this clonotype turned up a few times. The chain combines TRBV6-6 with TRBJ1-2, with a tentative D call TRBD1 (5 bases). Germline V gene sequence: CDR1 MNHNY, CDR2 SVGAGI (reference sequence). V lost 5 bases and J 3 bases, leaving 10 bases between the germline ends. This CDR3 has 13 residues. The CDR3 DNA follows: TGTGCCAGCAGTAATGGGGGTTACTATGGCTACACCTTC. Translating it yields CASSNGGYYGYTF.

Of note for this clonotype: A much larger clone lies a single base off, so this may be a read error. CDR3 DNA: TGTGCCAGCAGTTTCGGGGGGGCCTATGGCTACACCTTC. It is translated as CASSFGGAYGYTF. This chain uses TRBV27 with TRBJ1-2, with D possibly being TRBD1 (6 bases). V lost 3 bases, J lost 4 bases, and 9 bases lay in between. Germline V gene lookup returns CDR1 MNHEY and CDR2 SMNVEV (reference sequence). The CDR3 loop spans 13 amino acids.

The chain uses TRBV20-1 and TRBJ2-3; 11 bases line up with TRBD2. CDR1 and CDR2 from the germline V gene are DFQATT and SNEGSKA (reference sequence). This CDR3 comprises 15 residues. Trimming removed 2 bases from V and 4 bases from J; junction bases left unmatched: 5. The CDR3 is CSARPSGRLADTQYF. The CDR3 region has the DNA TGCAGTGCTAGACCTAGCGGGAGGCTAGCAGATACGCAGTATTTT.

This clonotype was seen many times. The V gene is TRBV7-9, the J gene TRBJ2-2; tentative D call: TRBD1 (5 bases). With 4 bases removed from V and 4 bases from J, the gap between germline ends came to 7 bases. Germline loops: CDR1 SEHNR, CDR2 FQNEAQ (reference sequence). This CDR3 is 13 amino acids long. The CDR3 loop reads CASSSTGTGELFF. In nucleotides, the CDR3 is TGTGCCAGCAGCTCAACAGGCACCGGGGAGCTGTTTTTT.

This clonotype was recorded a few times. The chain carries TRBV12-3 or TRBV12-4 and TRBJ2-2; maybe TRBD2 (6 bases). The CDR3 extends over 16 amino acids. V was trimmed by 2 bases and J by 6 bases, leaving 16 bases between them. This CDR3 reads CASSLLGGPSAGELFF. In DNA form, the CDR3 reads TGTGCCAGCAGTTTATTAGGAGGGCCGTCGGCCGGGGAGCTGTTTTTT.

The chain couples TRBV7-9 to TRBJ1-4; unclear D gene. V lost 5 bases, J lost 9 bases, and 10 bases lay in between. Germline loops: CDR1 SEHNR, CDR2 FQNEAQ (reference sequence). The CDR3 has 12 amino acids. DNA of the CDR3: TGTGCCAGCAGCCCCGACGCCAAAAAACTGTTTTTT. Translated: CASSPDAKKLFF.

CDR3 loop: CASSAGAQENIQYF. The CDR3 bases are TGTGCCAGTAGCGCCGGGGCACAGGAAAACATTCAGTACTTC. The chain uses TRBV19 and TRBJ2-4, with D perhaps given as TRBD1 or TRBD2 (5 bases each). V was shortened by 6 bases and J by 5 bases, with 14 bases between the two germline ends. Germline CDR1 reads LNHDA; CDR2 reads SQIVND (reference sequence). The CDR3 is 14 residues long.

V gene TRBV7-2 combines with J gene TRBJ2-1; D is ambiguous. The germline V gene encodes CDR1 SGHTA and CDR2 FQGNSA. V was pared by 7 bases and J by 9 bases, with 16 bases between. The CDR3 totals 13 residues. In DNA form, the CDR3 reads TGTGCCAGCATTTGGGGTTCCTGGGGTGAGCAGTTCTTC. Protein: CASIWGSWGEQFF.